The next 29 T cell receptor beta chains were all read from a single sample in a study of cytomegalovirus exposure and HLA in healthy donors. Amplification used 60 Vbeta primers and 13 Jbeta primers. Sequencing was performed with immunoSEQ multiplex PCR; in TCRdb, only in-frame clones are kept and a portion is missing. The table lists 270,000 or so clones, more than 80% of them singletons. Sequencing was performed on PBMCs. These TCRs come from a man aged 35-49 years in good health and CMV-seropositive.

The chain carries TRBV5-6 and TRBJ2-1; D perhaps matches TRBD2 (6 bases). CDR3 length equals 17 residues. With 0 bases removed from V and 5 bases from J, the gap between germline ends came to 18 bases. Germline V gene sequence: CDR1 SGHDT, CDR2 YYEEEE. The CDR3 DNA is TGTGCCAGCAGCTTGGGCCTCTGGGGGAGGCTGAACAATGAGCAGTTCTTC. Its protein is CASSLGLWGRLNNEQFF.

A remark on this clone: Other nucleotide sequences from this sample produce the same CDR3. The chain is built from TRBV13 and TRBJ2-7, with 14 nucleotides matching TRBD2. Per the germline V gene, CDR1 is PRHDT and CDR2 is FYEKMQ (reference sequence). The trim removed 5 bases at V and 6 bases at J, leaving 6 bases unmatched. This CDR3 has 15 amino acids. The CDR3 coding sequence is TGTGCCAGCAGCCTGGGACTAGCGGGAGTAGGCGAGCAGTACTTC. Its translation is CASSLGLAGVGEQYF.

This clone was seen just once. V gene TRBV29-1 combines with J gene TRBJ2-3; 9 bases line up with TRBD2. The CDR3 covers 15 residues. The germline V gene encodes CDR1 SQVTM and CDR2 ANQGSEA. Trimming at V came to 7 bases and at J to 2 bases, leaving 10 bases not matched to a gene. This chain's CDR3 is CSAHRLAVITDTQYF. The DNA of the CDR3 is TGCAGCGCTCACCGACTAGCGGTCATCACAGATACGCAGTATTTT.

V usage is TRBV9 and J usage is TRBJ2-5, with 8 bases that match TRBD2. The CDR3 is 18 residues long. The germline CDR1 and CDR2 sequences are SGDLS and YYNGEE. The junction had 19 bases not matched to a gene; V was cut back by 4 bases and J by 5 bases. This CDR3 is CASSPSPLGLAAGETQYF. The CDR3, as DNA: TGTGCCAGCAGCCCAAGCCCTCTAGGACTAGCCGCCGGGGAGACCCAGTACTTC.

The chain is built from TRBV11-2 and TRBJ2-7, with 7 bases aligning to TRBD1. From germline, CDR1 is SGHAT and CDR2 FQNNGV. The CDR3 extends over 13 amino acids. The J segment lost 4 bases and the V segment lost 5 bases, leaving 5 bases of the junction unmatched. CDR3: CASSEGQRYEQYF. CDR3 nucleotides: TGTGCCAGCAGCGAGGGACAGAGATACGAGCAGTACTTC.

V usage is TRBV5-8 and J usage is TRBJ2-7, with 8 bases aligning to TRBD1. CDR1 is SGHTS and CDR2 is YDEGEE in the germline V gene. The CDR3 spans 14 residues. After removal of 1 base from V and 3 bases from J, the junction contained 3 bases not matched to a gene. In nucleotides, the CDR3 is TGTGCCAGCAGCTTGTTGGACAGGGTCTACGAGCAGTACTTC. This encodes CASSLLDRVYEQYF.

V is TRBV5-4 and J is TRBJ2-5, with 9 nucleotides matching TRBD1. This CDR3 has 19 amino acids. The V gene end was trimmed by 2 bases and the J gene end by 4 bases; junction bases not matched to a gene: 18. The germline CDR1 and CDR2 sequences are SGHNT and YYREEE (reference sequence). The CDR3 loop is CASSFSPTPGTGTRETQYF. CDR3 bases: TGTGCCAGCAGCTTCTCCCCAACCCCCGGGACAGGGACTCGAGAGACCCAGTACTTC. Based on the CDR3 plus reference TRBV5-4 and TRBJ2-5, the full variable domain is ETGVTQSPTHLIKTRGQQVTLRCSSQSGHNTVSWYQQALGQGPQFIFQYYREEENGRGNFPPRFSGLQFPNYSSELNVNALELDDSALYLCASSFSPTPGTGTRETQYFGPGTRLLVL.

This chain connects TRBV9 to TRBJ2-2; D possibly corresponds to TRBD1 (5 bases). Trimming removed 0 bases from V and 4 bases from J, with 13 bases in between. The CDR3 is 16 amino acids. Looked up from germline, CDR1 is SGDLS and CDR2 is YYNGEE. CDR3 coding DNA: TGTGCCAGCAGCGTAGGGTTGGGGCGCGGCACCGGGGAGCTGTTTTTT. As protein: CASSVGLGRGTGELFF.

The V gene is TRBV5-1, the J gene TRBJ2-3, with D possibly TRBD2 on 5 matching bases. The length of the CDR3 is 14 residues. V was trimmed by 6 bases and J by 0 bases, leaving 11 bases between them. Per the germline V gene, CDR1 is SGHRS and CDR2 is YFSETQ. The CDR3 coding sequence is TGCGCCAGCACCCCGGGGTCTAGCACAGATACGCAGTATTTT. Residues: CASTPGSSTDTQYF.

The sample holds one count of this clone. The J gene is TRBJ1-1, the V gene TRBV6-6; no clear D gene. Germline values: CDR1 MNHNY, CDR2 SVGAGI (reference sequence). This CDR3 spans 15 amino acids. Trimming removed 6 bases at V and 1 base at J, with 15 bases between. The DNA of the CDR3 is TGTGCCAGCAGCCTGGGAGAGGGCACGAACACTGAAGCTTTCTTT. This codes for CASSLGEGTNTEAFF.

Regarding this clone: Other nucleotide sequences in the sample specify the same CDR3. The CDR3 loop is CASSEPPRGVVGNQPQHF. CDR3 DNA sequence: TGTGCCAGCAGTGAGCCCCCCCGGGGGGTTGTTGGCAATCAGCCCCAGCATTTT. This chain connects TRBV6-1 to TRBJ1-5, with D tentatively TRBD1 (5 bases). This CDR3 has 18 residues. CDR1 is MNHNS and CDR2 is SASEGT in the germline V gene. With 3 bases removed from V and 2 bases from J, the gap between germline ends came to 20 bases.

Worth noting for this clone: The same CDR3 also results from other DNA sequences found in this sample. The CDR3 sequence: CASSSTGGYGYTF. CDR3 sequence (DNA): TGTGCCAGCAGTTCGACAGGGGGCTACGGCTACACCTTC. The chain joins TRBV27 to TRBJ1-2; TRBD1 matches 10 bases. The V and J ends lost 4 bases and 8 bases, in that order; junction bases with no gene match: 4. The germline V gene has CDR1 MNHEY and CDR2 SMNVEV (reference sequence). The CDR3 loop spans 13 amino acids.

The CDR3 reads CAWSAGGALGYEQYF. CDR3 nucleotides: TGTGCCTGGAGTGCAGGAGGGGCATTAGGCTACGAGCAGTACTTC. The chain employs TRBV30 and TRBJ2-7, with D maybe TRBD2 (6 bases). Trimming removed 1 base from V and 3 bases from J, with 16 bases in between. The CDR3 runs 15 residues. Per germline, CDR1 GTSNPN and CDR2 SVGIG (reference sequence).

In its sample, this clone was seen a few times. The genes are TRBV7-9 and TRBJ1-5; D is unresolved. Germline-derived CDR1 and CDR2 are SEHNR and FQNEAQ (reference sequence). V lost 4 bases, J lost 6 bases, and 10 bases lay in between. CDR3 length: 13 amino acids. In DNA, the CDR3 is TGTGCCAGCAGCTCCAAGGGAGGTCAGCCCCAGCATTTT. Translated, it gives CASSSKGGQPQHF.

J is TRBJ2-1 and V is TRBV9; D gene ambiguous. Germline V CDR1 and CDR2: SGDLS, YYNGEE. CDR3 length equals 11 residues. The V end lost 0 bases, the J end lost 10 bases, and 5 bases lay between the germline ends. The CDR3 sequence: CASSVDGEQFF. The CDR3 region has the DNA TGTGCCAGCAGCGTAGACGGGGAGCAGTTCTTC.

The CDR3 loop is CASSPYSSTAEKLFF. CDR3 DNA: TGTGCCAGCAGCCCTTACTCGAGTACCGCTGAAAAACTGTTTTTT. The chain is built from TRBV14 and TRBJ1-4; D call uncertain. The CDR3 sequence is 15 residues long. Trimming stripped 4 bases from V and 7 bases from J, with 16 bases between. Germline-derived CDR1 and CDR2 are SGHDN and FVKESK. Full variable domain (remainder filled in from reference TRBV14 and TRBJ1-4): EAGVTQFPSHSVIEKGQTVTLRCDPISGHDNLYWYRRVMGKEIKFLLHFVKESKQDESGMPNNRFLAERTGGTYSTLKVQPAELEDSGVYFCASSPYSSTAEKLFFGSGTQLSVL.

The gene calls are TRBV6-6 and TRBJ1-2; 8 bases agree with TRBD1. There are 15 residues in the CDR3. V dropped 2 bases and J dropped 4; count of bases not matched to a gene: 6. CDR1 is MNHNY, CDR2 SVGAGI, per germline (reference sequence). The CDR3 sequence is CASSYVTGDFYGYTF. The CDR3 DNA reads as TGTGCCAGCAGTTACGTGACAGGGGACTTCTATGGCTACACCTTC.

This clone appeared a single time. V and J are TRBV29-1 and TRBJ1-2; D call uncertain. Deletions cut 6 bases from V and 0 bases from J, with 11 bases between. This CDR3 is built from 13 residues. CDR1 is SQVTM, CDR2 ANQGSEA, per germline. CDR3 coding DNA: TGCAGCGTGCGGGAGCCCTCTAACTATGGCTACACCTTC. Its translation: CSVREPSNYGYTF.

The chain uses TRBV7-9 and TRBJ1-1; D unclear. This CDR3 contains 15 residues. CDR1 is SEHNR, CDR2 FQNEAQ, per germline (reference sequence). Between the trimmed V and J ends, which lost 2 bases and 2 bases, there was a span of 12 bases. CDR3 region: CASSLSRILNTEAFF. CDR3 in DNA: TGTGCCAGCAGCTTAAGCAGGATCCTAAACACTGAAGCTTTCTTT.

This clone showed up just a few times. The CDR3 DNA sequence: TGTGCCAGCAGCCAACAGGGCAATGAGCAGTTCTTC. Its protein product is CASSQQGNEQFF. The rearrangement links TRBV7-3 to TRBJ2-1, with D perhaps matching TRBD1 (6 bases). This CDR3 has 12 amino acids. V lost 5 bases and J 6 bases, leaving 8 bases between the germline ends. Germline V gene sequence: CDR1 SGHTA, CDR2 FQGTGA.

The chain couples TRBV28 to TRBJ1-5, with a weak D call TRBD1 (6 bases). Germline V lookup: CDR1 MDHEN, CDR2 SYDVKM. V gave up 3 bases and J gave up 7 bases, with 13 bases separating them. This CDR3 region has 14 residues. CDR3 residues: CASSFQGMLQPQHF. The CDR3 nucleotides are TGTGCCAGCAGTTTCCAGGGGATGCTGCAGCCCCAGCATTTT. Using reference TRBV28 and TRBJ1-5 for the parts outside the CDR3, the full variable domain is DVKVTQSSRYLVKRTGEKVFLECVQDMDHENMFWYRQDPGLGLRLIYFSYDVKMKEKGDIPEGYSVSREKKERFSLILESASTNQTSMYLCASSFQGMLQPQHFGDGTRLSIL.

This clone was found once. Its ends do not fully match the called genes, so a read error is possible. V gene TRBV14 combines with J gene TRBJ1-1; weak D call: TRBD1 (5 bases). Germline lookup yields CDR1 SGHDN and CDR2 FVKESK. There are 12 residues in the CDR3. CDR3 bases: TGTGCCAGCAGCCAAAATGGACCGGACAAAGAGTTT. It yields the protein CASSQNGPDKEF.

This clone has only a few counts. V and J are TRBV7-8 and TRBJ2-7; 11 nucleotides align to TRBD2. This CDR3 comprises 15 residues. V lost 5 bases to trimming and J lost 5 bases; unmatched junction nucleotides: 8. Per germline, CDR1 SGHVS and CDR2 FQNEAQ. CDR3 sequence (DNA): TGTGCCAGCAGCCCCACCCGACTAGCGGGAAACGAGCAGTACTTC. It is translated as CASSPTRLAGNEQYF.

This clone has only a few counts. The chain uses TRBV4-1 and TRBJ2-7, with D possibly TRBD1 on 8 matching bases. This CDR3 spans 13 amino acids. CDR1 MGHRA and CDR2 YSYEKL come from the germline V gene. V was cut by 3 bases and J by 6 bases, with 12 bases left in between. For the CDR3, the DNA is TGCGCCAGCAGCCAGACAGGGGAGGGCGAGCAGTACTTC. Amino acids: CASSQTGEGEQYF.

The rearrangement joins TRBV18 to TRBJ2-1; the D is unclear. V was shortened by 7 bases and J by 3 bases, with 13 bases between the two germline ends. CDR3 size: 14 residues. Germline assignment: CDR1 KGHSH and CDR2 LQKENI. The DNA of the CDR3 is TGTGCCAGCTTAGCACCTGAGGACTACAATGAGCAGTTCTTC. Encoded protein: CASLAPEDYNEQFF.

The chain's CDR3 is CASSQSDRANQPQHF. In DNA, the CDR3 is TGTGCCAGCAGCCAATCGGACAGGGCCAATCAGCCCCAGCATTTT. V is TRBV4-2 and J is TRBJ1-5; TRBD1 agrees at 8 bases. The CDR3 loop spans 15 amino acids. The J segment lost 3 bases and the V segment lost 2 bases, leaving 3 bases of the junction unmatched. Germline CDR1 LGHNA, CDR2 YNFKEQ.

The J gene is TRBJ1-1, the V gene TRBV29-1; D ambiguous. Germline V gene data show CDR1 as SQVTM and CDR2 as ANQGSEA. The ends were cut back, 7 bases at V and 1 base at J, with 10 bases in the middle. The CDR3 extends over 12 amino acids. CDR3 sequence (DNA): TGCAGCGCCCTCCCAGGGAACACTGAAGCTTTCTTT. It codes for CSALPGNTEAFF.

The CDR3 loop is CASSPGLREQYF. The CDR3 DNA reads TGTGCCAGCAGCCCCGGACTGAGGGAGCAGTACTTC. This chain connects TRBV7-9 to TRBJ2-7; possible D gene TRBD2, 5 bases. Germline V gene lookup returns CDR1 SEHNR and CDR2 FQNEAQ (reference sequence). This CDR3 spans 12 amino acids. The V and J ends lost 5 bases and 7 bases respectively, with 12 bases between them.

The chain recombines TRBV6-5 with TRBJ2-3; 8 positions match TRBD2. The CDR3 is 15 amino acids. Germline trimming cut 5 bases from V and 0 bases from J; bases unmatched to any gene: 4. The V gene's germline CDR1 is MNHEY and CDR2 SVGAGI. The chain's CDR3 is CASSRLASSTDTQYF. The CDR3 nucleotides are TGTGCCAGCAGTCGACTAGCGTCTAGCACAGATACGCAGTATTTT.